This T cell receptor beta chain was profiled in a study of T cell responses to AZD1222 COVID-19 vaccine. Clones were sequenced by immunoSEQ multiplex PCR, and TCRdb holds only the in-frame ones, with some missing. Among 95,000 to 100,000 clones listed, around 87% were seen once. The source is an adult who received the AZD1222 COVID-19 vaccine. The material sequenced was peripheral blood, taken 28 days after the second AZD1222 dose.

This CDR3 reads CASSIQGLNTEAFF. CDR3 nucleotides: TGTGCCAGCAGTATACAGGGTCTGAACACTGAAGCTTTCTTT. This chain links TRBV27 with TRBJ1-1, with D possibly TRBD1 on 6 matching bases. This CDR3 contains 14 residues. With 5 bases removed from V and 0 bases from J, the gap between germline ends came to 10 bases. Germline V lookup: CDR1 MNHEY, CDR2 SMNVEV (reference sequence).